The clone carrying this TCR beta chain was counted a single time. This sample stems from a study of shared clonotypes between healthy human individuals. Produced via immunoSEQ multiplex PCR; TCRdb's table is partial and in-frame only. The table lists roughly 500,000 clones, approximately 82% of them singletons. The CDR3 extends over 14 amino acids. From germline, CDR1 is LGHNA and CDR2 YNFKEQ. V lost 0 bases and J 2 bases, leaving 8 bases between the germline ends. The TCR sequence derives from a middle-aged woman in good health. Some clones in this sample may be carry-over from other donors' samples. The chain recombines TRBV4-2 with TRBJ2-7; no definite D call. The sequencing input was PBMCs. This CDR3 is CASSQDLGPYEQYF. CDR3 nucleotide sequence: TGTGCCAGCAGCCAAGATCTCGGGCCCTACGAGCAGTACTTC.